These 22 T cell receptor beta chains share one sample of origin, sequenced in a study of blood T cells in healthy people across ages. A second 7 to 11 cycle PCR used barcoded and J-beta primers. TCRdb itself ran the 5' RACE reads through MiXCR, one entry per CDR3 protein. The table includes about 680,000 distinct CDR3 sequences, roughly 50% detected once. Input material: blood. These receptors came from a woman aged 60-75 years in good health.

This clonotype occurred a few times. The J gene is TRBJ1-2, the V gene TRBV14; D might be TRBD1 (5 bases). Germline V lookup: CDR1 SGHDN, CDR2 FVKESK. This CDR3 contains 15 residues. The V gene lost 0 bases and the J gene lost 5 bases, with 13 bases spanning the gap. The DNA of the CDR3 is TGTGCCAGCAGCCAAGATGGGACTGAGCGGTATGGCTACACCTTC. Translated: CASSQDGTERYGYTF.

The genes are TRBV20-1 and TRBJ2-1; D uncertain. V lost 5 bases, J lost 3 bases, and 17 bases lay in between. Germline V gene data show CDR1 as DFQATT and CDR2 as SNEGSKA (reference sequence). This CDR3 is 15 amino acids long. CDR3 sequence: CSARSGSTFYNEQFF. CDR3 in DNA: TGCAGTGCTCGGAGTGGTAGTACCTTCTACAATGAGCAGTTCTTC.

This clonotype has just one count. The chain carries TRBV5-1 and TRBJ1-1, with a possible D match to TRBD1 (6 bases). The CDR3 loop spans 16 amino acids. CDR1 SGHRS and CDR2 YFSETQ come from the germline V gene. V shed 4 bases and J shed 2 bases, with 18 bases lying between them. The CDR3 reads CASSPQGGARNTEAFF. For the CDR3, the DNA is TGCGCCAGCAGCCCCCAAGGGGGGGCGCGTAACACTGAAGCTTTCTTT.

This clonotype has a handful of counts. The chain joins TRBV7-3 to TRBJ2-1; no reliable D call. The CDR3 contains 17 residues. CDR1 is SGHTA and CDR2 is FQGTGA in the germline V gene. V was pared by 5 bases and J by 0 bases, with 17 bases between. This CDR3 reads CASSSLGASDSYNEQFF. CDR3 coding DNA: TGTGCCAGCAGCAGCCTCGGAGCGTCCGACTCCTACAATGAGCAGTTCTTC.

The chain has TRBV6-5 and TRBJ2-5; D remains unclear. Germline CDR1 is MNHEY and CDR2 is SVGAGI. The CDR3 has 13 residues. V was trimmed by 7 bases and J by 2 bases, leaving 11 bases between them. Here the CDR3 reads CASTSLVQETQYF. As DNA, the CDR3 is TGTGCCAGCACCTCACTCGTACAAGAGACCCAGTACTTC.

The V and J genes are TRBV29-1 and TRBJ1-1; D remains ambiguous. The germline V gene encodes CDR1 SQVTM and CDR2 ANQGSEA. The CDR3 is made up of 10 amino acids. V gave up 4 bases and J gave up 3 bases, with 3 bases separating them. The CDR3 DNA reads as TGCAGCGTTGTCCACACTGAAGCTTTCTTT. Encoded protein: CSVVHTEAFF.

V is TRBV28 and J is TRBJ2-1; TRBD2 matches 8 bases. The CDR3 loop spans 15 amino acids. The trim removed 4 bases at V and 6 bases at J, leaving 8 bases unmatched. The V gene's germline CDR1 is MDHEN and CDR2 SYDVKM. CDR3 protein: CASSSTSVIGNEQFF. For the CDR3, the DNA is TGTGCCAGCAGTTCGACTAGCGTGATCGGCAATGAGCAGTTCTTC.

The CDR3 protein is CAISETRGLAGAGEQYF. CDR3 bases: TGTGCCATCAGTGAGACAAGGGGACTAGCGGGAGCGGGCGAGCAGTACTTC. This chain joins TRBV10-3 and TRBJ2-7; 14 bases are a match to TRBD2. The CDR3 is made up of 17 amino acids. Losses at the gene ends were 2 bases for V and 6 bases for J; bases not matched to a gene: 9. Germline V gives CDR1 ENHRY, CDR2 SYGVKD.

This clonotype was seen a few times. The rearrangement joins TRBV20-1 to TRBJ2-3; 10 nucleotides align to TRBD1. The length of the CDR3 is 15 residues. V dropped 6 bases and J dropped 8; count of bases not matched to a gene: 14. The germline CDR1 and CDR2 sequences are DFQATT and SNEGSKA (reference sequence). The CDR3 reads CSASAGTGVHSTQYF. The DNA of the CDR3 is TGCAGTGCGAGCGCGGGGACAGGGGTCCATTCTACGCAGTATTTT.

About this clonotype itself: A junction end diverges from the germline sequence, so it may reflect a read error. The V call is TRBV4-2, the J call TRBJ2-5, with 11 positions matching TRBD1. CDR3 size: 17 residues. Germline CDR1 and CDR2: LGHNA and YNFKEQ. DNA for the CDR3: TGTGCCGGCAGCCAAGGAAGATGGACAGGGGGCGAAGAGACCCAGTACTTC. Translating it yields CAGSQGRWTGGEETQYF.

The count of this clonotype is one. The chain couples TRBV25-1 to TRBJ2-2; the match to TRBD1 covers 7 bases. After removal of 4 bases from V and 5 bases from J, the junction contained 13 bases not matched to a gene. CDR3 size: 17 residues. Germline CDR1 is MGHDK and CDR2 is SYGVNS. The CDR3 reads CASSGGITGAKTGELFF. Here the CDR3 DNA reads TGTGCCAGCAGTGGAGGGATTACAGGGGCCAAGACCGGGGAGCTGTTTTTT.

The chain links TRBV28 to TRBJ2-1; D not certain. Per the germline V gene, CDR1 is MDHEN and CDR2 is SYDVKM. This CDR3 contains 14 residues. Trimming left V 6 bases short and J 1 base short, with 10 bases between. CDR3 amino acids: CASRFDLSYNEQFF. The CDR3 DNA follows: TGTGCCAGCAGATTTGACTTATCCTACAATGAGCAGTTCTTC.

This clonotype was seen more than once but under ten times. This rearrangement joins TRBV4-2 to TRBJ2-6; 8 bases fit TRBD1. Unmatched junction bases numbered 4, after V lost 4 bases and J lost 2 bases. There are 16 residues in the CDR3. Germline V gives CDR1 LGHNA, CDR2 YNFKEQ. As DNA, the CDR3 is TGTGCCAGCAGCCCGCAGGGGGCAGCTGGGGCCAACGTCCTGACTTTC. Its protein is CASSPQGAAGANVLTF.

The chain has TRBV4-3 and TRBJ2-7, with D unclear. Germline-derived CDR1 and CDR2 are LGHNA and YSLEER. The CDR3 covers 14 residues. The V gene lost 1 base and the J gene lost 3 bases, with 10 bases spanning the gap. The CDR3 nucleotides read TGCGCCAGCAGCCAAGCGACGTGGGGCTACGAGCAGTACTTC. Its protein product is CASSQATWGYEQYF.

The table lists this clonotype with a few counts. The chain joins TRBV7-9 to TRBJ2-7; TRBD2 matches 7 bases. This CDR3 region has 15 residues. CDR1 and CDR2 (germline): SEHNR, FQNEAQ (reference sequence). The trim removed 8 bases at V and 6 bases at J, leaving 16 bases unmatched. CDR3 sequence reads: CASSVGRGRSIEQYF. The DNA for the CDR3 is TGTGCCAGCTCGGTAGGGAGGGGCCGGAGCATCGAGCAGTACTTC.

Ten or more counts support this clonotype. This chain joins TRBV7-8 and TRBJ1-2; D remains unclear. The CDR3 length is 13 residues. V was cut by 5 bases and J by 7 bases, with 14 bases left in between. Germline CDR1 reads SGHVS; CDR2 reads FQNEAQ. The DNA of the CDR3 is TGTGCCAGCAGCCGCCCTAACGGTGGTGGCTACACCTTC. Translated: CASSRPNGGGYTF.

V gene TRBV28 combines with J gene TRBJ2-2; D is possibly TRBD2 (5 bases). The length of the CDR3 is 16 residues. V lost 3 bases to trimming and J lost 4 bases, with 15 bases between them. Germline V gene sequence: CDR1 MDHEN, CDR2 SYDVKM. The CDR3 protein is CASSFLGYGSTGELFF. For the CDR3, the DNA is TGTGCCAGCAGTTTTCTGGGCTATGGGAGCACCGGGGAGCTGTTTTTT.

This chain connects TRBV10-3 to TRBJ2-5, with 9 positions matching TRBD2. Per germline, CDR1 ENHRY and CDR2 SYGVKD. The CDR3 has 16 residues. Germline trimming cut 0 bases from V and 5 bases from J; bases unmatched to any gene: 7. This CDR3 is CAISESYGTSPETQYF. CDR3 in DNA: TGTGCCATCAGTGAGTCGTACGGGACTAGCCCGGAGACCCAGTACTTC.

This clonotype was seen a few times. The genes are TRBV6-7 and TRBJ1-2, with D possibly TRBD1 on 5 matching bases. TRBV6-7 falls under the ORF class, with uncertain function. V lost 0 bases to trimming and J lost 5 bases, with 16 bases between them. This CDR3 is built from 16 residues. Here the CDR3 DNA reads TGTGCCAGCAGTTACTCGAAGACGGCAGGGTTATATGGCTACACCTTC. It yields the protein CASSYSKTAGLYGYTF.

This clonotype was seen a few times. The rearrangement links TRBV5-1 to TRBJ2-1; 10 bases are a match to TRBD2. Germline-derived CDR1 and CDR2 are SGHRS and YFSETQ. The CDR3 runs to 15 residues. Losses at the gene ends were 4 bases for V and 9 bases for J; bases not matched to a gene: 10. The CDR3 is CASSDASGSMTEQFF. CDR3 sequence (DNA): TGCGCCAGCAGCGACGCTAGCGGGAGTATGACTGAGCAGTTCTTC.

Comments on this clonotype: A read error may explain this, as a much larger clone is one base away. V and J are TRBV27 and TRBJ2-5; D is possibly TRBD1 (5 bases). The V gene's germline CDR1 is MNHEY and CDR2 SMNVEV (reference sequence). CDR3 length: 13 amino acids. V was shortened by 4 bases and J by 11 bases, with 17 bases between the two germline ends. The chain's CDR3 is CASSSQLRGEQYF. The CDR3 DNA sequence: TGTGCCAGCAGTTCGCAATTAAGGGGTGAGCAGTACTTC.

J is TRBJ1-2 and V is TRBV7-2, with D possibly TRBD1 on 6 matching bases. Germline-derived CDR1 and CDR2 are SGHTA and FQGNSA. V was shortened by 1 base and J by 6 bases, with 9 bases between the two germline ends. The CDR3 runs to 13 residues. The DNA of the CDR3 is TGTGCCAGCAGCTTAGGGGGGCCAAATGGCTACACCTTC. Its translation is CASSLGGPNGYTF.